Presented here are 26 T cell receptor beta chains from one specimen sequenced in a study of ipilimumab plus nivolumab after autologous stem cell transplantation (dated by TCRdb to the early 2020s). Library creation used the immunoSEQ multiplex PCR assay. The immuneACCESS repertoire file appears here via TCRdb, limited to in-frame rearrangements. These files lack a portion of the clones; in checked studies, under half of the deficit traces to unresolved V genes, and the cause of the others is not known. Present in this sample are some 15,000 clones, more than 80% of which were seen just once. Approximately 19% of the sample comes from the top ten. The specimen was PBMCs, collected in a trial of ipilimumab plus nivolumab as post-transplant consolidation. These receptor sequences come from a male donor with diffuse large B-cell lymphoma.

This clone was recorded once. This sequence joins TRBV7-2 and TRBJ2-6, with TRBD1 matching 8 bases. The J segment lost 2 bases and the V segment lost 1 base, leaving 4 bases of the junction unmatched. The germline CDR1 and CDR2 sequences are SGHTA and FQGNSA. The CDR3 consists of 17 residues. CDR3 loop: CASSLVSQGAGANVLTF. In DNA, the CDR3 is TGTGCCAGCAGCTTAGTCTCACAGGGGGCTGGGGCCAACGTCCTGACTTTC.

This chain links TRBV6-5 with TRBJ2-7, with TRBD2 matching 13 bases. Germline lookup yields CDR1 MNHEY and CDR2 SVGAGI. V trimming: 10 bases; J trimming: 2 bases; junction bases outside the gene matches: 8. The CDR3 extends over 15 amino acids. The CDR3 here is CATLGGLAGAYEQYF. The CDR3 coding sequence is TGTGCCACCCTGGGCGGACTAGCGGGAGCCTACGAGCAGTACTTC.

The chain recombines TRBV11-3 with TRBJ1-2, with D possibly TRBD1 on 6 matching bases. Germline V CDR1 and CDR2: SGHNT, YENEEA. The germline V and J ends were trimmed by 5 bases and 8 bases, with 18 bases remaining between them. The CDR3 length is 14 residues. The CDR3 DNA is TGTGCCAGCAGCCCGGACGGACAGATTACGGGCTACACCTTC. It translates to CASSPDGQITGYTF.

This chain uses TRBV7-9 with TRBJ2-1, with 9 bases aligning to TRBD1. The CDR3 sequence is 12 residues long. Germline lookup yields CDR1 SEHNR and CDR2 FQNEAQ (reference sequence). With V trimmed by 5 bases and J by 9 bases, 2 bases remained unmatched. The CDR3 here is CASSTQGAEQFF. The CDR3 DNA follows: TGTGCCAGCAGCACACAGGGGGCTGAGCAGTTCTTC. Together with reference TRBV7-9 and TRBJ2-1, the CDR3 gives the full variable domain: DTGVSQNPRHKITKRGQNVTFRCDPISEHNRLYWYRQTLGQGPEFLTYFQNEAQLEKSRLLSDRFSAERPKGSFSTLEIQRTEQGDSAMYLCASSTQGAEQFFGPGTRLTVL.

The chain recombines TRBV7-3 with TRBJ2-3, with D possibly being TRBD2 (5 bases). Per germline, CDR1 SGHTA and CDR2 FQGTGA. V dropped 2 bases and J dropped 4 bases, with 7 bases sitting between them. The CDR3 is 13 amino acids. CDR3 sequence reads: CASSLAAADTQYF. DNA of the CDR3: TGTGCCAGCAGCTTAGCAGCGGCAGATACGCAGTATTTT.

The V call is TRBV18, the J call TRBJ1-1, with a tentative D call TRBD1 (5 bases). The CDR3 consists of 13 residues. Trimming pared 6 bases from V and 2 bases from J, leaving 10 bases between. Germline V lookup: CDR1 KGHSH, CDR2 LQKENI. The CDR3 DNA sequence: TGTGCCAGCTCCGAAGACAGTAACACTGAAGCTTTCTTT. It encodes CASSEDSNTEAFF.

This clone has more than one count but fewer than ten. The CDR3 reads CASSPEADSGNTIYF. The DNA of the CDR3 is TGTGCCAGCAGCCCCGAGGCCGACTCTGGAAACACCATATATTTT. The J gene is TRBJ1-3, the V gene TRBV7-9; D gene unclear. The CDR3 sequence is 15 residues long. Germline V lookup: CDR1 SEHNR, CDR2 FQNEAQ (reference sequence). The V end lost 5 bases, the J end lost 0 bases, and 11 bases lay between the germline ends.

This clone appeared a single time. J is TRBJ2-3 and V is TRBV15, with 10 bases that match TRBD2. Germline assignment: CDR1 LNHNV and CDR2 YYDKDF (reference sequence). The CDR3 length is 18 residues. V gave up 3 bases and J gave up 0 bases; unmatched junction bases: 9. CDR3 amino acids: CATSSEGASGGSTDTQYF. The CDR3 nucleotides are TGTGCCACCAGCAGCGAGGGGGCTAGCGGGGGCAGCACAGATACGCAGTATTTT.

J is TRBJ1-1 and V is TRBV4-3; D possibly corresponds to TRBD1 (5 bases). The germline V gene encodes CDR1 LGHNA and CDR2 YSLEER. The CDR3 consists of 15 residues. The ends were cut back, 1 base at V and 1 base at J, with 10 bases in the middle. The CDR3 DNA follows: TGCGCCAGCAGCCAAGGGGACGGGAGGAACACTGAAGCTTTCTTT. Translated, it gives CASSQGDGRNTEAFF.

The CDR3 bases are TGTGCCAGCAGCCCGCATGACAGTCCTATCTACGAGCAGTACTTC. Translated, it gives CASSPHDSPIYEQYF. The chain uses TRBV7-9 and TRBJ2-7, with D tentatively TRBD1 (5 bases). Germline-derived CDR1 and CDR2 are SEHNR and FQNEAQ (reference sequence). V lost 5 bases and J 3 bases, leaving 17 bases between the germline ends. CDR3 size: 15 residues.

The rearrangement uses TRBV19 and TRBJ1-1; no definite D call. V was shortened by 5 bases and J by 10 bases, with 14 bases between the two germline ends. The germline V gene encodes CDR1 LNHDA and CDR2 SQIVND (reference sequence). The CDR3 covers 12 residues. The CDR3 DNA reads TGTGCCAGTAGTCTTGGACCGTGGGGAGCTTTCTTT. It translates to CASSLGPWGAFF.

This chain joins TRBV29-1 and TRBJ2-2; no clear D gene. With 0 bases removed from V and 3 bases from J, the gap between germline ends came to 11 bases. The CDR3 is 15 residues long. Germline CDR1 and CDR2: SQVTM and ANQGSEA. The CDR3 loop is CSVEETKGYTGELFF. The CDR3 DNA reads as TGCAGCGTTGAAGAGACCAAGGGCTACACCGGGGAGCTGTTTTTT.

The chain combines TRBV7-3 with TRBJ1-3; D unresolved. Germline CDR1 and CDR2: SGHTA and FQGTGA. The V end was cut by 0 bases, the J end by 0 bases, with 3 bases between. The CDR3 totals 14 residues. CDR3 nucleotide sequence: TGTGCCAGCAGCTTAACGGTCTCTGGAAACACCATATATTTT. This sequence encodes CASSLTVSGNTIYF.

The CDR3 loop reads CASSPHSGTPAYEQYF. In DNA form, the CDR3 reads TGCGCCAGCAGCCCTCATAGCGGGACCCCTGCCTACGAGCAGTACTTC. The gene calls are TRBV4-1 and TRBJ2-7; 8 bases are shared with TRBD2. The ends lost 4 bases at V and 2 bases at J; junction bases unmatched: 10. From germline, CDR1 is MGHRA and CDR2 YSYEKL. This CDR3 is 16 amino acids long.

The CDR3 DNA reads as TGTGCCAGCAGTGATCACGGTAGCTCCTACGAGCAGTACTTC. It encodes CASSDHGSSYEQYF. This chain links TRBV6-6 with TRBJ2-7; D unresolved. The CDR3 totals 14 residues. Germline CDR1 MNHNY, CDR2 SVGAGI (reference sequence). V shed 5 bases and J shed 0 bases, with 11 bases lying between them.

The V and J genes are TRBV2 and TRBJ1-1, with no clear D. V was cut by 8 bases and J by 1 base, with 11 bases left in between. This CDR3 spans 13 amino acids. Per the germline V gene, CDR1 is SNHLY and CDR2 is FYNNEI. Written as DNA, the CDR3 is TGTGCCAGCTCCAAACAGCCGAACACTGAAGCTTTCTTT. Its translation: CASSKQPNTEAFF.

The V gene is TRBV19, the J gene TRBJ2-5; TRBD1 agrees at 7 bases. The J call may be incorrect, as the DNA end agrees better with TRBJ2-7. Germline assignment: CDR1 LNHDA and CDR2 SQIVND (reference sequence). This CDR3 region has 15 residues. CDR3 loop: CASSPVGQVLYEQYF. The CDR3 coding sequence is TGTGCCAGTAGTCCCGTTGGACAGGTGCTCTACGAGCAGTACTTC.

The CDR3 sequence: CASNPRGRQGETQYF. The DNA of the CDR3 is TGTGCCAGCAACCCGCGGGGGCGCCAGGGTGAGACCCAGTACTTC. This chain connects TRBV9 to TRBJ2-5; weak D call: TRBD2 (7 bases). The germline V gene encodes CDR1 SGDLS and CDR2 YYNGEE. The length of the CDR3 is 15 residues. V was pared by 6 bases and J by 5 bases, with 20 bases between.

The DNA of the CDR3 is TGTGCCAGCAGGACGGACAGGGAAGAGACCCAGTACTTC. This encodes CASRTDREETQYF. The J gene is TRBJ2-5, the V gene TRBV5-8; 8 positions match TRBD1. V dropped 5 bases and J dropped 3; count of bases not matched to a gene: 3. There are 13 residues in the CDR3. Germline CDR1 SGHTS, CDR2 YDEGEE.

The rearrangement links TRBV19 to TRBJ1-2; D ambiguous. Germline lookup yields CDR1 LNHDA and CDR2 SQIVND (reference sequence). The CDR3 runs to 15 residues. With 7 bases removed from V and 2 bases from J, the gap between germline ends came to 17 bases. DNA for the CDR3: TGTGCCAGTACTCTTGCGGACGGTGGGAACTATGGCTACACCTTC. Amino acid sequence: CASTLADGGNYGYTF.

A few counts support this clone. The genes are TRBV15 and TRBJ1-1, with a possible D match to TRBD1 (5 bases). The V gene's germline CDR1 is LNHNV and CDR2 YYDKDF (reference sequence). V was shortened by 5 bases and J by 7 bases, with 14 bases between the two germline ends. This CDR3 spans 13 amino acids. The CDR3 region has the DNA TGTGCCACCAGCCTTGGCCGGGGGGGTGAAGCTTTCTTT. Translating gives CATSLGRGGEAFF.

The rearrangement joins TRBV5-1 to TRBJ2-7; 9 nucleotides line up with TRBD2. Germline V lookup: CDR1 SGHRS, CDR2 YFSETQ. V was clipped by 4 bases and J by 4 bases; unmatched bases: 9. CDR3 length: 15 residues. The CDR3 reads CASSQIAGEGYEQYF. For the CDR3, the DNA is TGCGCCAGCAGCCAAATAGCGGGAGAAGGTTACGAGCAGTACTTC.

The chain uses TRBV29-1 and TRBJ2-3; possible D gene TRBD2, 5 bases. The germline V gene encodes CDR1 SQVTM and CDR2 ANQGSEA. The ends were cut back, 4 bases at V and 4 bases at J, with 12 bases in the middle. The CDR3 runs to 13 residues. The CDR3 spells CSVAPASSDTQYF. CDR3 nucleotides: TGCAGCGTTGCCCCGGCTAGCTCAGATACGCAGTATTTT.

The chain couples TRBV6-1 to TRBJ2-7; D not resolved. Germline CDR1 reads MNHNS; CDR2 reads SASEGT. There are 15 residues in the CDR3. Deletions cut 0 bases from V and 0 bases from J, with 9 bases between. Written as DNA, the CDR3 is TGTGCCAGCAGTGAAGCGACGGGCAGCTCCTACGAGCAGTACTTC. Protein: CASSEATGSSYEQYF.

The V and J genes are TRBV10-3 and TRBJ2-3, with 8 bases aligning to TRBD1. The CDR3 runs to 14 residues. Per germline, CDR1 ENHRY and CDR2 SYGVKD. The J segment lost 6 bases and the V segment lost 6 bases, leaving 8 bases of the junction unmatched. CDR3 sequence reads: CAIREDRGADTQYF. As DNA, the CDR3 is TGTGCCATCAGGGAAGACAGGGGAGCCGATACGCAGTATTTT.

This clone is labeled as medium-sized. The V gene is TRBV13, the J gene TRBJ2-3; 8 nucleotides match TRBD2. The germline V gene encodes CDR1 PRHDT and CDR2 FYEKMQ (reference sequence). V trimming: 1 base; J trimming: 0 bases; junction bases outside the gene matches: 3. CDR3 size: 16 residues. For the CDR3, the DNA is TGTGCCAGCAGCTTAGTTAGCGGGACAAGCACAGATACGCAGTATTTT. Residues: CASSLVSGTSTDTQYF.